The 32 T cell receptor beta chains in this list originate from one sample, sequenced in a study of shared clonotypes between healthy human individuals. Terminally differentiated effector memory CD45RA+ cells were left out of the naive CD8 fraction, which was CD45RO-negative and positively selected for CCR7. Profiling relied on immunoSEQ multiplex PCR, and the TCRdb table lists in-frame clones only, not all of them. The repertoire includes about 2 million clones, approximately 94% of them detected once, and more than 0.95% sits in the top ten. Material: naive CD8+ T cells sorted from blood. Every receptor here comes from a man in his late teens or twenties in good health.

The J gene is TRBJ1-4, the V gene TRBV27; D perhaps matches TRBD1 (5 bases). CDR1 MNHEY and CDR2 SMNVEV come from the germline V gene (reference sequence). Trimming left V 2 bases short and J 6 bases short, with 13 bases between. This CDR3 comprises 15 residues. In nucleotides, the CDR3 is TGTGCCAGCAGTTTAACTCAGGGATTTTATGAAAAACTGTTTTTT. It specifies CASSLTQGFYEKLFF.

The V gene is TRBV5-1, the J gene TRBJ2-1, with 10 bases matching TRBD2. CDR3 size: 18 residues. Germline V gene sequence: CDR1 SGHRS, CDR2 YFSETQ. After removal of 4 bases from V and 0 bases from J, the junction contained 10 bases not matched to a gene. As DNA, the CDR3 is TGCGCCAGCAGCAAAGTCGCTAGCGGGAGTCTCTCCTACAATGAGCAGTTCTTC. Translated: CASSKVASGSLSYNEQFF.

The CDR3 DNA follows: TGTGCCAGCAGCTATCTAGTTACCGGGACACACAACAATGAGCAGTTCTTC. Translating gives CASSYLVTGTHNNEQFF. The J gene is TRBJ2-1, the V gene TRBV5-6; the D gene is possibly TRBD1 (6 bases). This CDR3 region has 17 residues. V lost 3 bases and J lost 5, with 21 bases in between. Germline CDR1 and CDR2: SGHDT and YYEEEE. Combining the CDR3 with reference TRBV5-6 and TRBJ2-1 gives the whole variable domain DAGVTQSPTHLIKTRGQQVTLRCSPKSGHDTVSWYQQALGQGPQFIFQYYEEEERQRGNFPDRFSGHQFPNYSSELNVNALLLGDSALYLCASSYLVTGTHNNEQFFGPGTRLTVL.

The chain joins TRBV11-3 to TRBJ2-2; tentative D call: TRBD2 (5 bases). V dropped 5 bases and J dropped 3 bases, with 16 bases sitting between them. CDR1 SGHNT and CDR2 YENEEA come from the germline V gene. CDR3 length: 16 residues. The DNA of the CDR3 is TGTGCCAGCAGCCCTAGCTGGGGAGTCGACACCGGGGAGCTGTTTTTT. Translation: CASSPSWGVDTGELFF.

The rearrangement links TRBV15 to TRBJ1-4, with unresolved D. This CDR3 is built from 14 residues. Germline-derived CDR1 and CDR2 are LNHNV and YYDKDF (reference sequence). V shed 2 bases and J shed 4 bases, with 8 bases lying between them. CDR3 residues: CATSRHPSNEKLFF. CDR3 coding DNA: TGTGCCACCAGCAGACACCCGAGTAATGAAAAACTGTTTTTT.

CDR3 residues: CASSPRVGGISNQPQHF. The CDR3 DNA sequence: TGCGCCAGCAGCCCCAGGGTCGGGGGGATCAGCAATCAGCCCCAGCATTTT. The chain combines TRBV4-1 with TRBJ1-5; maybe TRBD1 (5 bases). The CDR3 runs to 17 residues. The germline V gene has CDR1 MGHRA and CDR2 YSYEKL. Trimming removed 4 bases from V and 1 base from J, with 17 bases in between.

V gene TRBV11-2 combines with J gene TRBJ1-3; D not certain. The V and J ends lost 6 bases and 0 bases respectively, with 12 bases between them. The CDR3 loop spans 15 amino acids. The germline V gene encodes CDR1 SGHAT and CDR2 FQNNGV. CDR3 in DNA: TGTGCCAGCAGACCCCTACTTAGCTCTGGAAACACCATATATTTT. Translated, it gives CASRPLLSSGNTIYF.

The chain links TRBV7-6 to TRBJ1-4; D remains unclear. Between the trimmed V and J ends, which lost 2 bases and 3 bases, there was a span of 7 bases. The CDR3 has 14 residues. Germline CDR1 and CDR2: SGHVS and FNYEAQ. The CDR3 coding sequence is TGTGCCAGCAGCTTAAATTCGGCTAATGAAAAACTGTTTTTT. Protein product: CASSLNSANEKLFF.

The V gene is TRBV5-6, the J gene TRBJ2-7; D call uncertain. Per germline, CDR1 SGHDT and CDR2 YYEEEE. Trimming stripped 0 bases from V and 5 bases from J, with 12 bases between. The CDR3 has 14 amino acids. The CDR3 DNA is TGTGCCAGCAGCTTGGCTAATTTACTCCACGAGCAGTACTTC. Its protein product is CASSLANLLHEQYF.

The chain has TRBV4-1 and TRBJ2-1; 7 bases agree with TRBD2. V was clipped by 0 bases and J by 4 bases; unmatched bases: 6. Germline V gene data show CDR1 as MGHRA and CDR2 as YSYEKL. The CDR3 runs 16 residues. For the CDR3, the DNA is TGCGCCAGCAGCCAAGATTCGGGACTAAGATACAATGAGCAGTTCTTC. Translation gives CASSQDSGLRYNEQFF.

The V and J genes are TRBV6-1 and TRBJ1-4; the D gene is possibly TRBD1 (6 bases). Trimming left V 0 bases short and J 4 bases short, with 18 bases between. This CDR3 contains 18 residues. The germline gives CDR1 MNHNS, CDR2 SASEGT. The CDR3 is CASSEAPIWGQHNEKLFF. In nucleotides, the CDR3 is TGTGCCAGCAGTGAAGCACCGATTTGGGGGCAGCATAATGAAAAACTGTTTTTT.

The CDR3 region is CASGWTGKDTQYF. The CDR3 DNA reads TGTGCTAGTGGTTGGACAGGGAAAGATACGCAGTATTTT. The chain uses TRBV12-5 and TRBJ2-3, with 8 bases identical to TRBD1. J lost 5 bases, V lost 4 bases, and 2 bases had no gene match. The CDR3 is 13 amino acids. CDR1 is LGHNT and CDR2 is FRNRAP in the germline V gene.

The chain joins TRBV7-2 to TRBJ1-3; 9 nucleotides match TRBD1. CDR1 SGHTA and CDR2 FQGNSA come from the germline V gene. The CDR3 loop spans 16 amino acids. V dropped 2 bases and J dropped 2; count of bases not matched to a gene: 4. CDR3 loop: CASSLQQGATGNTIYF. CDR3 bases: TGTGCCAGCAGCTTACAACAGGGGGCAACTGGAAACACCATATATTTT.

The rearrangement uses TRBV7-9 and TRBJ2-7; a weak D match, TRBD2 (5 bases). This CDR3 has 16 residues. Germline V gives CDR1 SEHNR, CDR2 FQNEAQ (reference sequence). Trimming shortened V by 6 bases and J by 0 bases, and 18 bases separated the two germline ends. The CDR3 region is CASSFLESGRSYEQYF. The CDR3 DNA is TGTGCCAGCAGTTTCTTGGAAAGCGGCCGCTCCTACGAGCAGTACTTC.

Written as DNA, the CDR3 is TGCGCCAGCAGCTTGGATGGGGGGAATGCCTACGAGCAGTACTTC. Residues: CASSLDGGNAYEQYF. The chain recombines TRBV5-1 with TRBJ2-7; D is possibly TRBD2 (6 bases). The CDR3 extends over 15 amino acids. Germline lookup yields CDR1 SGHRS and CDR2 YFSETQ. Trimming removed 0 bases at V and 2 bases at J, with 12 bases between.

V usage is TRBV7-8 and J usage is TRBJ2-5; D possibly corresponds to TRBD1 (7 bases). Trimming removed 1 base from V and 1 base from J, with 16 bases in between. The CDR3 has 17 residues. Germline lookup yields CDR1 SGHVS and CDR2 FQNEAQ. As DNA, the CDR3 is TGTGCCAGCAGCTTAGAAGTTGGGGGGACAGTCCAAGAGACCCAGTACTTC. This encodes CASSLEVGGTVQETQYF.

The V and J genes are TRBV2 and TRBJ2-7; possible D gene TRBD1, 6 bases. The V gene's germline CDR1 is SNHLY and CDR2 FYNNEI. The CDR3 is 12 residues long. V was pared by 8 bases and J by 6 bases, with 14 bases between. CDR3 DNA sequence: TGTGCCAGCGGTGGGAGAGGGGGCGAGCAGTACTTC. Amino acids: CASGGRGGEQYF. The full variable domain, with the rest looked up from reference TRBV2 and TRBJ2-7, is EPEVTQTPSHQVTQMGQEVILRCVPISNHLYFYWYRQILGQKVEFLVSFYNNEISEKSEIFDDQFSVERPDGSNFTLKIRSTKLEDSAMYFCASGGRGGEQYFGPGTRLTVT.

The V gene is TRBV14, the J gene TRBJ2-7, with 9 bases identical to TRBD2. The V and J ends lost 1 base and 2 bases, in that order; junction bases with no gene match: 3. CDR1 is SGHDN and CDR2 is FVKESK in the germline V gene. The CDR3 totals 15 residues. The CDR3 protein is CASSQGASGTYEQYF. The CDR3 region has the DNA TGTGCCAGCAGCCAAGGAGCTAGCGGGACCTACGAGCAGTACTTC.

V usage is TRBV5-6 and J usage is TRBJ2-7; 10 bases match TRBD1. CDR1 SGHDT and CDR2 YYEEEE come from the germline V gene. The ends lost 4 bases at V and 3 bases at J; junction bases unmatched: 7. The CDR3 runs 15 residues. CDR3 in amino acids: CASSQGQGIGYEQYF. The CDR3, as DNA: TGTGCCAGCAGCCAGGGACAGGGGATTGGCTACGAGCAGTACTTC.

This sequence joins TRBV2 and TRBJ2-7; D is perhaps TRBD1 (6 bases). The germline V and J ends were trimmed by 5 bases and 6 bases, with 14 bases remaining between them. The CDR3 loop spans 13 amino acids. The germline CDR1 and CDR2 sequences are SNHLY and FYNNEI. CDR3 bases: TGTGCCAGCAGTATCACAGGGTCGGCCGAGCAGTACTTC. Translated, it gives CASSITGSAEQYF. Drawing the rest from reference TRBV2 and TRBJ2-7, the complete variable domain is EPEVTQTPSHQVTQMGQEVILRCVPISNHLYFYWYRQILGQKVEFLVSFYNNEISEKSEIFDDQFSVERPDGSNFTLKIRSTKLEDSAMYFCASSITGSAEQYFGPGTRLTVT.

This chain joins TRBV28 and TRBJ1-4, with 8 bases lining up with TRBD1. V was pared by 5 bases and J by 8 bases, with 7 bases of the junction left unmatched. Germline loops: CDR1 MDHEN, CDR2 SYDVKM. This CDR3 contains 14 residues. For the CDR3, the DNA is TGTGCCAGCAGTCAGCAGGGGGCTGGGGAAAAACTGTTTTTT. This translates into CASSQQGAGEKLFF.

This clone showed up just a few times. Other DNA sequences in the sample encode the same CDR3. The CDR3 DNA follows: TGTGCCAGCAGTTACTCGAGAAATGAGCAGTTCTTC. Translating gives CASSYSRNEQFF. The chain has TRBV6-6 and TRBJ2-1, with D uncertain. Deletions cut 0 bases from V and 7 bases from J, with 4 bases between. Germline-derived CDR1 and CDR2 are MNHNY and SVGAGI (reference sequence). There are 12 residues in the CDR3.

This CDR3 is CASSLDFIVGGPQHF. CDR3 DNA: TGTGCCAGCAGCTTAGATTTCATTGTAGGTGGGCCCCAGCATTTT. The V gene is TRBV11-2, the J gene TRBJ1-5; D not certain. Trimming removed 0 bases from V and 9 bases from J, with 15 bases in between. The CDR3 is 15 residues long. The germline V gene has CDR1 SGHAT and CDR2 FQNNGV.

The CDR3 protein is CASSSRQGQAYEQYF. CDR3 DNA sequence: TGTGCCAGTAGTTCTCGACAGGGGCAGGCCTACGAGCAGTACTTC. J is TRBJ2-7 and V is TRBV19, with 8 bases matching TRBD1. CDR3 size: 15 residues. The germline V gene encodes CDR1 LNHDA and CDR2 SQIVND (reference sequence). J was trimmed by 2 bases and V by 5 bases; bases with no gene match: 8.

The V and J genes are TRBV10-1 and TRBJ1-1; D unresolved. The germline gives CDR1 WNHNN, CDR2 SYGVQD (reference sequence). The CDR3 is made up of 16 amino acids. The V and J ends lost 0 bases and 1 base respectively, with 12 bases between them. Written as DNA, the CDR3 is TGCGCCAGCAGTGAGTCCCCGTGGACGGAGAACACTGAAGCTTTCTTT. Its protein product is CASSESPWTENTEAFF.

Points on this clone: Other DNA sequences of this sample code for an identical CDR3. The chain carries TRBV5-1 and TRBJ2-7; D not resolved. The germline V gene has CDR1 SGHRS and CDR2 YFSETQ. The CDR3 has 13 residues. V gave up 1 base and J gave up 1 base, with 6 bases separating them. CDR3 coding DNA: TGCGCCAGCAGCTTGACCGAATCCTACGAGCAGTACTTC. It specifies CASSLTESYEQYF. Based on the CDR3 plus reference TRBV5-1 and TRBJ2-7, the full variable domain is KAGVTQTPRYLIKTRGQQVTLSCSPISGHRSVSWYQQTPGQGLQFLFEYFSETQRNKGNFPGRFSGRQFSNSRSEMNVSTLELGDSALYLCASSLTESYEQYFGPGTRLTVT.

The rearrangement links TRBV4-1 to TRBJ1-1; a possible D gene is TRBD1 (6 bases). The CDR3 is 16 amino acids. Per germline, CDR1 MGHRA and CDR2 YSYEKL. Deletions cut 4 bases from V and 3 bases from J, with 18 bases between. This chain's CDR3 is CASSPEEGGLDTEAFF. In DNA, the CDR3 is TGCGCCAGCAGCCCAGAGGAGGGGGGATTGGACACTGAAGCTTTCTTT.

The CDR3 loop is CSSIVQETQYF. The CDR3 DNA is TGCAGCTCGATCGTCCAAGAGACCCAGTACTTC. The genes are TRBV29-1 and TRBJ2-5, with no clear D. This CDR3 has 11 residues. CDR1 and CDR2 (germline): SQVTM, ANQGSEA. The V end was cut by 8 bases, the J end by 1 base, with 8 bases between.

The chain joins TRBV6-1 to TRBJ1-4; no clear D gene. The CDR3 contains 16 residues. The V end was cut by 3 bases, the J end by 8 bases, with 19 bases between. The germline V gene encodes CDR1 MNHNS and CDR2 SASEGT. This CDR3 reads CASSDQIAEMAEKLFF. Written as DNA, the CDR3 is TGTGCCAGCAGTGATCAAATTGCGGAAATGGCGGAAAAACTGTTTTTT.

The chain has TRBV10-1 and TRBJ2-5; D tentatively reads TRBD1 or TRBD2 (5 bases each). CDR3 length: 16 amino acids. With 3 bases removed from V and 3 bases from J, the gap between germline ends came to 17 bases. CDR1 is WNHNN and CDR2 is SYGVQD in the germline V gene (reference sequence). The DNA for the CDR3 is TGCGCCAGCAGTGACAGGGAGTGGAGGTCGGAAGAGACCCAGTACTTC. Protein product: CASSDREWRSEETQYF.

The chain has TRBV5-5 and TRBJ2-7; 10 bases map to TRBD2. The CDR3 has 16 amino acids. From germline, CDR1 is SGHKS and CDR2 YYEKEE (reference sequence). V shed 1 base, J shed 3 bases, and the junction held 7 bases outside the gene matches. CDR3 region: CASSLSSTSGVYEQYF. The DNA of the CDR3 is TGTGCCAGCAGCTTGTCGTCCACTAGCGGGGTCTACGAGCAGTACTTC. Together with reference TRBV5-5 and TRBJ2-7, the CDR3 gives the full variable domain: DAGVTQSPTHLIKTRGQQVTLRCSPISGHKSVSWYQQVLGQGPQFIFQYYEKEERGRGNFPDRFSARQFPNYSSELNVNALLLGDSALYLCASSLSSTSGVYEQYFGPGTRLTVT.

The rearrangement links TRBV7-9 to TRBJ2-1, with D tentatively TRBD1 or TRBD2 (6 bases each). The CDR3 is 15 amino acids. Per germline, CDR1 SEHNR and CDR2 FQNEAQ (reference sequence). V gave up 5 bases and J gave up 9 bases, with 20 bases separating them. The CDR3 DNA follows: TGTGCCAGCAGCCCCTTTAGGGGGGCAGATGGTGAGCAGTTCTTC. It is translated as CASSPFRGADGEQFF.